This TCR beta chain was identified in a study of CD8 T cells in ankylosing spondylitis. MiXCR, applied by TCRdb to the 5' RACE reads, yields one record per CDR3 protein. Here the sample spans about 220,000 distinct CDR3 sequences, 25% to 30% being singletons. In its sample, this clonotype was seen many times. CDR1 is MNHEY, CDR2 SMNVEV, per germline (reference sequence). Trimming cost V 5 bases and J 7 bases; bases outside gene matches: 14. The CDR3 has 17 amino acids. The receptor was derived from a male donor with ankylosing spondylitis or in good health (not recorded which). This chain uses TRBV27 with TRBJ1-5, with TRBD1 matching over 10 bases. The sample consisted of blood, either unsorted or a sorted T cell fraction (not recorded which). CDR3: CASSTNRDRGFIQPQHF. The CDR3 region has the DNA TGTGCCAGCAGTACCAACCGGGACAGGGGATTTATACAGCCCCAGCATTTT.